This T cell receptor (beta chain) was captured in a study of blood T cell repertoires in COVID-19. Background on the study: Material from acute and convalescent COVID-19 was sourced from the United States, Italy and Spain. From T cells, B-cell-depleted T cells, or PBMCs came the material, which was cDNA or gDNA.

Per the study methods: Using reference gene primer amplification, nucleated cell counts were estimated. Profiling relied on immunoSEQ multiplex PCR, and the TCRdb table lists in-frame clones only, not all of them. Clone size and V and J calls were adopted from that table, with D and trimming inferred from the DNA. The table shows tens of thousands of clones, with about nine tenths occurring only once. The CDR3 sequence is 12 residues long. Trimming took 2 bases from V and 9 from J, leaving 8 bases between them. Germline V gene lookup returns CDR1 WNHNN and CDR2 SYGVQD (reference sequence). This rearrangement joins TRBV10-1 to TRBJ2-1; the D is unclear. Sequencing was carried out using peripheral blood. The source of this sequence is a human donor in a cohort sampled during active COVID-19. CDR3 nucleotides: TGCGCCAGCAGTGAGACGGTGAGTGAGCAGTTCTTC. Translating it yields CASSETVSEQFF.